The source of this TCR beta chain is a study of blood T cells in healthy people across ages. With V trimmed by 3 bases and J by 4 bases, 8 bases remained unmatched. CDR1 LGHDT and CDR2 YNNKEL come from the germline V gene (reference sequence). The CDR3 runs 15 residues. A second PCR of 7 to 11 cycles used a sample-barcoded 5' primer and a J-beta primer mix. TCRdb processed the 5' RACE reads anew with MiXCR; each CDR3 protein has one entry. Among 800,000 to 950,000 distinct CDR3 sequences listed, almost 30% were seen once. This sample was also put to use in a study of T cells of mothers and their children.

Sample: blood. The clonotype comes from a woman in her thirties or forties in good health. V usage is TRBV3-1 and J usage is TRBJ2-5; 7 bases agree with TRBD2. The chain's CDR3 is CASSQNEAGTETQYF. The CDR3 coding sequence is TGTGCCAGCAGCCAGAATGAAGCGGGGACAGAGACCCAGTACTTC.